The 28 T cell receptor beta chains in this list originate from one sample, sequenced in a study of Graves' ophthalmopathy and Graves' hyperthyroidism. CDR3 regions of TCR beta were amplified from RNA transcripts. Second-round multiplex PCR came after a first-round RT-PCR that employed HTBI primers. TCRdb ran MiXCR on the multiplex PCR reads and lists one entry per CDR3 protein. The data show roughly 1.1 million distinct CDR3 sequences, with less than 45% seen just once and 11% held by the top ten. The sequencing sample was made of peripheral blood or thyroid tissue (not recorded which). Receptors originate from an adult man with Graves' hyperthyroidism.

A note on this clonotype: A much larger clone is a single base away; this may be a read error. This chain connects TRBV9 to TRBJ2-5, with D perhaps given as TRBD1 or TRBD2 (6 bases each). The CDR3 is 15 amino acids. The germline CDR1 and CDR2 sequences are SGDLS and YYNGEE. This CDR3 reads CASSPQGGGLGTQSF. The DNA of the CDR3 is TGTGCCAGCAGCCCTCAAGGTGGGGGGCTCGGGACCCAGTCCTTC.

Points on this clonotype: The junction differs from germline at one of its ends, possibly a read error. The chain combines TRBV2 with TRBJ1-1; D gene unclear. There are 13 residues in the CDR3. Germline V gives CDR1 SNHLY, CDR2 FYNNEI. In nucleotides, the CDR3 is TGCGCCAGCAGCCAAGATTGGGCCGCTGAAGCTTTCTTT. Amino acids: CASSQDWAAEAFF.

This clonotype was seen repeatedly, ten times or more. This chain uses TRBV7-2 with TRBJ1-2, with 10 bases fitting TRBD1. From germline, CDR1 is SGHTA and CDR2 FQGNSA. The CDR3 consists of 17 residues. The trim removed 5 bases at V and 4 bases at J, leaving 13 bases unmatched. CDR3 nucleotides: TGTGCCAGCAGCGCCAACCCCGTGACAGGGGGCAGCTATGGCTACACCTTC. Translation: CASSANPVTGGSYGYTF.

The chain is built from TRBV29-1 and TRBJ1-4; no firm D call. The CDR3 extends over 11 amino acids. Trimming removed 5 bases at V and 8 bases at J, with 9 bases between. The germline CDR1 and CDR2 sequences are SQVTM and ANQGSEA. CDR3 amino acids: CSVHVPEKLFF. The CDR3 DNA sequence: TGCAGCGTTCATGTTCCAGAAAAACTGTTTTTT.

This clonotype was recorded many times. The CDR3 nucleotides are TGTGCCAGCAGCCAGGGACAGCTTAATCAGCCCCAGCATTTT. It translates to CASSQGQLNQPQHF. This sequence joins TRBV5-6 and TRBJ1-5; 7 nucleotides match TRBD1. V gave up 4 bases and J gave up 4 bases; unmatched junction bases: 5. The length of the CDR3 is 14 residues. The germline gives CDR1 SGHDT, CDR2 YYEEEE.

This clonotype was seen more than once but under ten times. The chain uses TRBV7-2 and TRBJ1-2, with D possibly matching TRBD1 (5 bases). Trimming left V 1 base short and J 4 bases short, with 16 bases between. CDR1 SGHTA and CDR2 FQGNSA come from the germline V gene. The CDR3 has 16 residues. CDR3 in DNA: TGTGCCAGCAGCTTAGAGGGAGGGGTATTGATCTATGGCTACACCTTC. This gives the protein CASSLEGGVLIYGYTF.

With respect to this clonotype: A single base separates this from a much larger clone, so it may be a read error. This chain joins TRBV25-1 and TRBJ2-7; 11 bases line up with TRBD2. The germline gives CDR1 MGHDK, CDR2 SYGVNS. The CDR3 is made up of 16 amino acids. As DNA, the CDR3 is TGTGCCAGCAGTGACCCGACTAGCGGGAATACCTACGGGCAGTACTTC. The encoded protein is CASSDPTSGNTYGQYF.

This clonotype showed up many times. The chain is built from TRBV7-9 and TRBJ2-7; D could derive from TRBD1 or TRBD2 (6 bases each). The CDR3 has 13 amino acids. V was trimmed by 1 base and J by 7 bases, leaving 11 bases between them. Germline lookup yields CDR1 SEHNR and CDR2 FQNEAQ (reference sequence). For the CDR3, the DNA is TGTGCCAGCAGCTTAGGAGGGGGAGGTGAGCAGTACTTC. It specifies CASSLGGGGEQYF.

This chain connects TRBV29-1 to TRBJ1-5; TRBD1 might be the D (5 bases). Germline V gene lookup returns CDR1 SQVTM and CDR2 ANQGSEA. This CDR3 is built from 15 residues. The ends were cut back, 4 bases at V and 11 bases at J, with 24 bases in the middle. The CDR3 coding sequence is TGCAGCGTTGGCGGTCGGGCAGGGCCCGGTGAGACCCAGCATTTT. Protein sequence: CSVGGRAGPGETQHF.

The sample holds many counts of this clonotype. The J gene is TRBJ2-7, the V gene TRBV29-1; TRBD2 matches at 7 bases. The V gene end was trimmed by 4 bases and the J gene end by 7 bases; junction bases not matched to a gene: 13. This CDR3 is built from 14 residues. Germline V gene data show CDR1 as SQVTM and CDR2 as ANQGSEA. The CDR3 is CSVGGWGGGPEQYF. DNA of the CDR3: TGCAGCGTTGGCGGGTGGGGGGGAGGCCCTGAGCAGTACTTC.

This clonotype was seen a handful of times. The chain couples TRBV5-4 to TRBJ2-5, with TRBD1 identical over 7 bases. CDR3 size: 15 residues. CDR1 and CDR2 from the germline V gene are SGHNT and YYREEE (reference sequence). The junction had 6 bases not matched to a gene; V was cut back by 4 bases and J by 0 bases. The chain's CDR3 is CASSAGTVYQETQYF. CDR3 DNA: TGTGCCAGCAGCGCCGGGACAGTGTACCAAGAGACCCAGTACTTC. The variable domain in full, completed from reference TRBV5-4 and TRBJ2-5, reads ETGVTQSPTHLIKTRGQQVTLRCSSQSGHNTVSWYQQALGQGPQFIFQYYREEENGRGNFPPRFSGLQFPNYSSELNVNALELDDSALYLCASSAGTVYQETQYFGPGTRLLVL.

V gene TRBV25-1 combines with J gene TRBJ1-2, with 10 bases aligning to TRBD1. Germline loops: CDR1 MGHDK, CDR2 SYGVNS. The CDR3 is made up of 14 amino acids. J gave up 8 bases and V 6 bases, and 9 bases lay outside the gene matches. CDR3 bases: TGTGCCAGCAGCTGGGGGACAGGGGTCGACGGCTACACCTTC. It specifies CASSWGTGVDGYTF.

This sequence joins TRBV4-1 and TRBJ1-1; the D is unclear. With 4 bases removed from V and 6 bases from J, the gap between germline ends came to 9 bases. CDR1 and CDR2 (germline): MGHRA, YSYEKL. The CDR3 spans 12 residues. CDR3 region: CASSLWSAEAFF. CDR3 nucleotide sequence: TGCGCCAGCAGCCTTTGGAGCGCTGAAGCTTTCTTT.

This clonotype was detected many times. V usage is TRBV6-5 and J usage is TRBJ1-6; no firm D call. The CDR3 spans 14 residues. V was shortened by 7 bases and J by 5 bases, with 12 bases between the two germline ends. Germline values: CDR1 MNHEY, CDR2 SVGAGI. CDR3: CASKLQGNNSPLHF. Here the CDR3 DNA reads TGTGCCAGCAAGCTGCAAGGGAATAATTCACCCCTCCACTTT.

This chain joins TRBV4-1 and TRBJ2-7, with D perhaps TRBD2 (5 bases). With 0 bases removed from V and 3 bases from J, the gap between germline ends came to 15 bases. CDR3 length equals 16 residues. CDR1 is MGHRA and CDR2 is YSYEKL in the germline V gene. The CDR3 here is CASSQEGSPSSYEQYF. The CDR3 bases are TGCGCCAGCAGCCAAGAAGGGAGCCCTAGCAGCTACGAGCAGTACTTC.

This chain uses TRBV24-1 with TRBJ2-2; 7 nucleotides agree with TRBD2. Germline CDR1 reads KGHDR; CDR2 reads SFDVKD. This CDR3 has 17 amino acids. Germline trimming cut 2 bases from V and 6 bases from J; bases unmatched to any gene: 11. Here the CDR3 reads CATSDWYSGLGAGELFF. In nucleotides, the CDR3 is TGTGCCACCAGTGATTGGTATAGCGGGCTAGGGGCCGGGGAGCTGTTTTTT.

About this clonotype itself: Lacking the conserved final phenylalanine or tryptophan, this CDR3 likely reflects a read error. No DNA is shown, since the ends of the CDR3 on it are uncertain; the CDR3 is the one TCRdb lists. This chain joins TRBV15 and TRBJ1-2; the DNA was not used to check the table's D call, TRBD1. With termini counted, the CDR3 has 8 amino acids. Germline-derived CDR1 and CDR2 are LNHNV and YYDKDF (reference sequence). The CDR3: CATSSPDR.

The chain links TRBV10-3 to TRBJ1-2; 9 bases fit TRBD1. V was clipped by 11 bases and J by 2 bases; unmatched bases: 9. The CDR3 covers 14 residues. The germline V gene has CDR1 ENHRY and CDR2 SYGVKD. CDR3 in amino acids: CAASTGTGNYGYTF. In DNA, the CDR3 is TGTGCCGCATCAACCGGGACAGGGAACTATGGCTACACCTTC.

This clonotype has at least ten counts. CDR3 protein: CASSGGQGWNSPLHF. The CDR3 nucleotides read TGTGCCAGCAGCGGGGGACAGGGGTGGAATTCACCCCTCCACTTT. The chain has TRBV12-3 or TRBV12-4 and TRBJ1-6, with 10 bases that match TRBD1. Unmatched junction bases numbered 6, after V lost 6 bases and J lost 7 bases. The CDR3 contains 15 residues.

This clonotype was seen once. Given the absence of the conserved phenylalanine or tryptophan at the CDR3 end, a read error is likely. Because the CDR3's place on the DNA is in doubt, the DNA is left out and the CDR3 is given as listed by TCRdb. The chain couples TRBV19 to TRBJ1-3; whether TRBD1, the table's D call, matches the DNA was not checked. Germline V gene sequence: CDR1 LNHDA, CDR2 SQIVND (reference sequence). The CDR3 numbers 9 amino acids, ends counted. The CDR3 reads CASSSGANT.

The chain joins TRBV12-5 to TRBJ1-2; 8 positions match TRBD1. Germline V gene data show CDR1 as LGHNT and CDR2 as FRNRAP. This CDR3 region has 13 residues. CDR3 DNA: TGTGCCAGCACCCAAGACAGGGGAGTCGGCTACACCTTC. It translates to CASTQDRGVGYTF.

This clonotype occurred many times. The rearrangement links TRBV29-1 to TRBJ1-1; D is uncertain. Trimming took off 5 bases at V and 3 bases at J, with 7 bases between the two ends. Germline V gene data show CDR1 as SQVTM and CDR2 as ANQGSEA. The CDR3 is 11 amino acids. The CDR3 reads CSVFRDTEAFF. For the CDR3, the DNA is TGCAGCGTTTTTAGGGACACTGAAGCTTTCTTT.

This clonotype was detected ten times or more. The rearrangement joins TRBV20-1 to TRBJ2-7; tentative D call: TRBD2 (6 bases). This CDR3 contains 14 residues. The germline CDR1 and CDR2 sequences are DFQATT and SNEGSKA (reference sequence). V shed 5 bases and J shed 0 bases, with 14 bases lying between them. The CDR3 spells CSAGRDFLSYEQYF. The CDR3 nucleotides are TGCAGTGCTGGCCGGGACTTCCTCTCCTACGAGCAGTACTTC.

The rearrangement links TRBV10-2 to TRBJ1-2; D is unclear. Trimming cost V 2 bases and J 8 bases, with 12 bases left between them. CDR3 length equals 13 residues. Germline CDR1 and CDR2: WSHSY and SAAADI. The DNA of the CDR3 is TGCGCCAGCAGTGAGGCCGGGGAAGAGGGCTACACCTTC. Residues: CASSEAGEEGYTF.

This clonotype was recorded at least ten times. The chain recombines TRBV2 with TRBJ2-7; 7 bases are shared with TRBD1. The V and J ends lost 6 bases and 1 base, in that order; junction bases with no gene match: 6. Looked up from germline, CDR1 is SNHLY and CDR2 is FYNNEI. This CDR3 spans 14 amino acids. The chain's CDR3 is CASRRTGPSYEQYF. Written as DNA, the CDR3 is TGTGCCAGCAGGAGGACAGGCCCTTCCTACGAGCAGTACTTC. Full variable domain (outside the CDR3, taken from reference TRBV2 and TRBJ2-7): EPEVTQTPSHQVTQMGQEVILRCVPISNHLYFYWYRQILGQKVEFLVSFYNNEISEKSEIFDDQFSVERPDGSNFTLKIRSTKLEDSAMYFCASRRTGPSYEQYFGPGTRLTVT.

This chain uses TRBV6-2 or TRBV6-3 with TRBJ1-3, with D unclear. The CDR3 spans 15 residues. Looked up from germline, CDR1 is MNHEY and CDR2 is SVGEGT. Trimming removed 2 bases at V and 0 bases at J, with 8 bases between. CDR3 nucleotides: TGTGCCAGCAGTTACGGGAGGATCTCTGGAAACACCATATATTTT. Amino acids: CASSYGRISGNTIYF.

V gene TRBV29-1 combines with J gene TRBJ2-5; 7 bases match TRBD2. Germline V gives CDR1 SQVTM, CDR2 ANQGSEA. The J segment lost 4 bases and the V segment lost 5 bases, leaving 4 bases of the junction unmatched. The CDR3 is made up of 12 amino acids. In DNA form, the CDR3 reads TGCAGCGTTTGGGGGGGGGGAGAGACCCAGTACTTC. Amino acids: CSVWGGGETQYF.

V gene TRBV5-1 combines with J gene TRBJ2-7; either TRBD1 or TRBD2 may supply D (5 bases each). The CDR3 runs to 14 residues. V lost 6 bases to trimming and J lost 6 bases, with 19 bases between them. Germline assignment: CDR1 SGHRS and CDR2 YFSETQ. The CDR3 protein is CASIQDGARGEQYF. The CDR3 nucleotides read TGCGCCAGCATTCAAGACGGGGCTAGGGGCGAGCAGTACTTC. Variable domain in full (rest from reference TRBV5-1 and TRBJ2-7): KAGVTQTPRYLIKTRGQQVTLSCSPISGHRSVSWYQQTPGQGLQFLFEYFSETQRNKGNFPGRFSGRQFSNSRSEMNVSTLELGDSALYLCASIQDGARGEQYFGPGTRLTVT.